This T cell receptor (beta chain) was sequenced in a study of CD8+ T cells in alopecia areata. Study-level information: It was oral tofacitinib, at 5 to 10 mg twice daily, that treated patients received.

On this clone itself: Its target is not known.

RNA, once extracted, was reverse transcribed into cDNA for use as the sequencing template. Generated by immunoSEQ multiplex PCR, the TCRdb table keeps only in-frame clones and is missing some. The table records 270,000 or so clones, 58% of them present only once. Treatment indicated: oral pan-JAK inhibitor, 5-10 mg twice daily. General study points: Tofacitinib significantly brought down scalp clonality and expanded CD8+ clones among top 100. Persistence in scalp and blood during tofacitinib was observed for many expanded lesional clones.

CDR1 is SGHDT, CDR2 YYEEEE, per germline. This CDR3 is 16 amino acids long. Losses at the gene ends were 3 bases for V and 5 bases for J; bases not matched to a gene: 10. This rearrangement joins TRBV5-6 to TRBJ2-5, with 10 bases lining up with TRBD1. The TCR comes from a human donor with alopecia areata. Sequenced material: CD4+ T cells sorted from blood, taken at week 24, from a patient treated with tofacitinib. The CDR3 DNA reads as TGTGCCAGCAGCTGGTTTGGACAGGGGGGACGGGAGACCCAGTACTTC. The encoded protein is CASSWFGQGGRETQYF.